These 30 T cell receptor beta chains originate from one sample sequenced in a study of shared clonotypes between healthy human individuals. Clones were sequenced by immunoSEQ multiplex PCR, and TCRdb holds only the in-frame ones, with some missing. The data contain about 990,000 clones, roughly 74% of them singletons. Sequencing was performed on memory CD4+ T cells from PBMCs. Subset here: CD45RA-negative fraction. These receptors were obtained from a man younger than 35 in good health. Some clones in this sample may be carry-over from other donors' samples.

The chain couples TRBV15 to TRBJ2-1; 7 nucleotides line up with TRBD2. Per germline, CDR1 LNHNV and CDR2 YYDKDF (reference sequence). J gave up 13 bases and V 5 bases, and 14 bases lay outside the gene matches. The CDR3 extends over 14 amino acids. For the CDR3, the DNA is TGTGCCACCAGCGCAAGCCGGGACTACCTGGGACAGTTCTTC. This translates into CATSASRDYLGQFF.

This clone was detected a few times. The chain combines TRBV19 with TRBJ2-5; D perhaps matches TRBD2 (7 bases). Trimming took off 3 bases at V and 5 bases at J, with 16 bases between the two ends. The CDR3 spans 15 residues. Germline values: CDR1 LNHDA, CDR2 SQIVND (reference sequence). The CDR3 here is CASSIGGAVRETQYF. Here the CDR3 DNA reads TGTGCCAGTAGTATTGGGGGGGCGGTCAGGGAGACCCAGTACTTC.

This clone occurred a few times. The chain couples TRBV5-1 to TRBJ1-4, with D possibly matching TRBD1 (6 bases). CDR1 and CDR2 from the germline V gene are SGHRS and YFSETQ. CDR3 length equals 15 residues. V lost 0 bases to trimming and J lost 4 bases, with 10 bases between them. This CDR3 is CASSLGQVINEKLFF. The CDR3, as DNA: TGCGCCAGCAGCTTGGGACAGGTTATTAATGAAAAACTGTTTTTT.

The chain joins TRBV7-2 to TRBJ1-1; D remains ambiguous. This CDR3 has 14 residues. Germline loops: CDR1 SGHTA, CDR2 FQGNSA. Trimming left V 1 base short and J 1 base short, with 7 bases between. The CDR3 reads CASSLVAGNTEAFF. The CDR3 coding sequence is TGTGCCAGCAGCTTAGTCGCGGGGAACACTGAAGCTTTCTTT.

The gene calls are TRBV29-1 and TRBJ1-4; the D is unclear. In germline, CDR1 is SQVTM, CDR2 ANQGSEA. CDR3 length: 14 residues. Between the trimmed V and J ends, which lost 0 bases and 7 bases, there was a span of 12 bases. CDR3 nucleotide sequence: TGCAGCGTTGAAGAGCCCTCTATGGGTGAAAAACTGTTTTTT. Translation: CSVEEPSMGEKLFF.

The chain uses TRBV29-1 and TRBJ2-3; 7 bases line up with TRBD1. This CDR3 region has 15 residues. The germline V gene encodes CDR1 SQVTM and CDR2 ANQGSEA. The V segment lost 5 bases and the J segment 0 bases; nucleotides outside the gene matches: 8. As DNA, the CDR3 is TGCAGCGTTAACAGGGGATCCCTTAGCACAGATACGCAGTATTTT. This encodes CSVNRGSLSTDTQYF.

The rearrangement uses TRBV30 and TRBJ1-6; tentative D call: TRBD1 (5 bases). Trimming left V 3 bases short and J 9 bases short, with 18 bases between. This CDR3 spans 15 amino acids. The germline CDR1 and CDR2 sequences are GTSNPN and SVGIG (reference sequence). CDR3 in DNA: TGTGCCTGGAGAGGCAGGGAAAGCCGTAGTTCACCCCTCCACTTT. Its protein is CAWRGRESRSSPLHF.

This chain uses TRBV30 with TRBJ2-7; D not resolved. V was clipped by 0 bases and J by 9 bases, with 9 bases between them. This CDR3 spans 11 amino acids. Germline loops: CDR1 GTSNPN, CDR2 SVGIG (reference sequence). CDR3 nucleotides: TGTGCCTGGAGTGTACTATCTACGCAGTACTTC. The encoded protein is CAWSVLSTQYF.

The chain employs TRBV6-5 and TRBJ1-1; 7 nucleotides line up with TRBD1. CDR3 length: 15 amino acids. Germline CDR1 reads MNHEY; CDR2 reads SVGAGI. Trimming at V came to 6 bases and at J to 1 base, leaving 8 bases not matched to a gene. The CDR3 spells CASSLQGRGNTEAFF. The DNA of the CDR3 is TGTGCCAGCAGCCTACAGGGGAGGGGGAACACTGAAGCTTTCTTT.

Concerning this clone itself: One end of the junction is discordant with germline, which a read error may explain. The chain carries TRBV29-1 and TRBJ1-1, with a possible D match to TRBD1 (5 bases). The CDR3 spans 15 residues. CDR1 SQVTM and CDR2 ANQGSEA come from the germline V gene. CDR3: CSVESGAARLSEAFF. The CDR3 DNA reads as TGCAGCGTTGAGTCTGGGGCGGCGCGTCTGTCGGAAGCCTTCTTT.

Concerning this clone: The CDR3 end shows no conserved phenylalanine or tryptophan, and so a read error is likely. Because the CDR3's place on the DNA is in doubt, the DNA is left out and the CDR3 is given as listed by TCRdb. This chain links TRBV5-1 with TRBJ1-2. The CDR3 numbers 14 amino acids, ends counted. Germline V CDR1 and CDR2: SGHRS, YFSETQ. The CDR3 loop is CASSLGTTSYGCTL.

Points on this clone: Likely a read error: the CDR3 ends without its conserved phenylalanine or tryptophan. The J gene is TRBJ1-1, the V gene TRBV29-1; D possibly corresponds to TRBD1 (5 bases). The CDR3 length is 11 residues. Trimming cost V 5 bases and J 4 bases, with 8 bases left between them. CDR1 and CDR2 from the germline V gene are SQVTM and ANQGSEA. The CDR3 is CSVSGTTEAFL. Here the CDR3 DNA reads TGCAGCGTTTCAGGGACCACTGAAGCTTTCCTT.

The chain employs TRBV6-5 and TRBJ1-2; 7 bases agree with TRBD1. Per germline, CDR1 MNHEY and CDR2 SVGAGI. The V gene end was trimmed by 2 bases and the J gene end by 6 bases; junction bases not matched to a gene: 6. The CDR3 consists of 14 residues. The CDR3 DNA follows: TGTGCCAGCAGTTACCCAGGGGGGGTTGATGGCTACACCTTC. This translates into CASSYPGGVDGYTF.

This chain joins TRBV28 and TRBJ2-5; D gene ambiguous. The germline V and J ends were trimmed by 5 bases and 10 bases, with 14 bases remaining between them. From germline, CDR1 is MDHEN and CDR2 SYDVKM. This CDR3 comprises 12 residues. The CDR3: CASSPQRQFQYF. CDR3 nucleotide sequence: TGTGCCAGCAGTCCGCAACGACAATTCCAGTACTTC.

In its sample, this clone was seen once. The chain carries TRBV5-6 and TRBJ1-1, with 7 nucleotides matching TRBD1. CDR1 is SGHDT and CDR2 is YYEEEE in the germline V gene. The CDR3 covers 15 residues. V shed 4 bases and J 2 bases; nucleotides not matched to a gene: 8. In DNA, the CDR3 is TGTGCCAGCAGCCACCTCGGGACAGTCAACACTGAAGCTTTCTTT. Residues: CASSHLGTVNTEAFF.

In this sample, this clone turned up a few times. DNA of the CDR3: TGTGCCAGTAGTATATACGGGCGAGGAGATGAAAAACTGTTTTTT. This encodes CASSIYGRGDEKLFF. The rearrangement joins TRBV19 to TRBJ1-4, with no clear D. The CDR3 totals 15 residues. V gave up 2 bases and J gave up 6 bases, with 13 bases separating them. The germline V gene has CDR1 LNHDA and CDR2 SQIVND (reference sequence).

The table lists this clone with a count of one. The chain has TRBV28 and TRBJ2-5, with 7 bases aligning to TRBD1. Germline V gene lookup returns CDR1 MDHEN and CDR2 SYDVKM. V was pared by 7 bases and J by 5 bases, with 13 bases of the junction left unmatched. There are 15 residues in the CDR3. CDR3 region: CASKPRTGAGETQYF. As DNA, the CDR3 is TGTGCCAGCAAACCGCGAACAGGGGCCGGGGAGACCCAGTACTTC.

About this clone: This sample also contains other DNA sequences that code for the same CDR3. In DNA form, the CDR3 reads TGTGCCAGCAGCTTGGGTCAGGGGGACACTGAAGCTTTCTTT. Protein sequence: CASSLGQGDTEAFF. This chain uses TRBV7-9 with TRBJ1-1; 7 bases match TRBD1. V lost 3 bases, J lost 3 bases, and 4 bases stayed unmatched. The CDR3 extends over 14 amino acids. Germline loops: CDR1 SEHNR, CDR2 FQNEAQ (reference sequence).

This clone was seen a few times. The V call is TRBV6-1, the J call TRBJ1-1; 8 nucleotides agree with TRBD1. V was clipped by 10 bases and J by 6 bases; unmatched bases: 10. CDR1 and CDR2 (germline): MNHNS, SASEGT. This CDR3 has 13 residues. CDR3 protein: CATHQIQGAEAFF. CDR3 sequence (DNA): TGTGCCACCCACCAGATACAGGGGGCTGAAGCTTTCTTT.

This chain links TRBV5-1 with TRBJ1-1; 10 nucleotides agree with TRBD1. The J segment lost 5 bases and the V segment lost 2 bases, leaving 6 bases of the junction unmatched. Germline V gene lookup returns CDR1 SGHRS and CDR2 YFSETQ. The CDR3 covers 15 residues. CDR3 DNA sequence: TGCGCCAGCAGCTTACAGACAGGGGGCGGAACTGAAGCTTTCTTT. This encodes CASSLQTGGGTEAFF.

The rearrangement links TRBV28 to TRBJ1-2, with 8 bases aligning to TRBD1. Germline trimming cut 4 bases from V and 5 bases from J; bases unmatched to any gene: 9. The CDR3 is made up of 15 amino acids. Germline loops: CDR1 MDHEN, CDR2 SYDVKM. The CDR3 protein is CASSYSGTGGYGYTF. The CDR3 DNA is TGTGCCAGCAGTTATTCCGGGACAGGTGGTTATGGCTACACCTTC.

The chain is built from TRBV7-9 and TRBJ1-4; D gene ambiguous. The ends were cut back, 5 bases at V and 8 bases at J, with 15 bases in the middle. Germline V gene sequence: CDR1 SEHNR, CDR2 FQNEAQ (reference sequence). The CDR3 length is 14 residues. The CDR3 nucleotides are TGTGCCAGCAGCGGCCAGTACGTAACCGAAAAACTGTTTTTT. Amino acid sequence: CASSGQYVTEKLFF. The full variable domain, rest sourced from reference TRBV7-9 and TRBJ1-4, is DTGVSQNPRHKITKRGQNVTFRCDPISEHNRLYWYRQTLGQGPEFLTYFQNEAQLEKSRLLSDRFSAERPKGSFSTLEIQRTEQGDSAMYLCASSGQYVTEKLFFGSGTQLSVL.

CDR3 sequence reads: CSVEGRAGTLHEQYF. The CDR3 nucleotides read TGCAGCGTTGAAGGGAGGGCAGGCACCCTACACGAGCAGTACTTC. The gene calls are TRBV29-1 and TRBJ2-7, with D perhaps matching TRBD2 (6 bases). CDR1 and CDR2 from the germline V gene are SQVTM and ANQGSEA. The CDR3 is 15 amino acids. V was cut by 1 base and J by 5 bases, with 18 bases left in between.

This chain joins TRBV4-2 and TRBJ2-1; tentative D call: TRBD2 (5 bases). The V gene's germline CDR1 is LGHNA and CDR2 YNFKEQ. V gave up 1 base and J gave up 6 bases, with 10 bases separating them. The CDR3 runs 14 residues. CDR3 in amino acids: CASSQAGSGNEQFF. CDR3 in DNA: TGTGCCAGCAGCCAAGCTGGGAGCGGCAATGAGCAGTTCTTC.

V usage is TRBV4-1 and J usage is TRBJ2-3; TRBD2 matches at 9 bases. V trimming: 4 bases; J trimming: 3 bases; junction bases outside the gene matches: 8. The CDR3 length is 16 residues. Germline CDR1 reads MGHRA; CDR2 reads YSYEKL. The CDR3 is CASSLAGGRGTDTQYF. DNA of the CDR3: TGCGCCAGCAGCCTGGCTGGCGGGAGGGGGACAGATACGCAGTATTTT.

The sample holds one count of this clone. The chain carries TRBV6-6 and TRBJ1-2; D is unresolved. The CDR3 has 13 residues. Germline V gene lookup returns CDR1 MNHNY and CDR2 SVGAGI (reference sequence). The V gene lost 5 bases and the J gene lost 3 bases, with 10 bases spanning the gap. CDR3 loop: CASSADWYYGYTF. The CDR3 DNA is TGTGCCAGCAGTGCCGACTGGTACTATGGCTACACCTTC.

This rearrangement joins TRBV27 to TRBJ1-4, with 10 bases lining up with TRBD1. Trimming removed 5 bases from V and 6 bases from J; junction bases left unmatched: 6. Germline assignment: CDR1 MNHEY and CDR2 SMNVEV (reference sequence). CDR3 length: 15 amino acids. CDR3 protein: CASSARTGGYEKLFF. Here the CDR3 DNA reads TGTGCCAGCAGTGCCCGGACAGGGGGGTATGAAAAACTGTTTTTT.

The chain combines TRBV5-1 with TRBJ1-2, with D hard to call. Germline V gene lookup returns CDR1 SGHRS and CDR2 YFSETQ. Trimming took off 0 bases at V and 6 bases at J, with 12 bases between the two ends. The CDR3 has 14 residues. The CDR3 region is CASSLGAGADGYTF. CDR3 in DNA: TGCGCCAGCAGCTTGGGGGCGGGAGCTGATGGCTACACCTTC.

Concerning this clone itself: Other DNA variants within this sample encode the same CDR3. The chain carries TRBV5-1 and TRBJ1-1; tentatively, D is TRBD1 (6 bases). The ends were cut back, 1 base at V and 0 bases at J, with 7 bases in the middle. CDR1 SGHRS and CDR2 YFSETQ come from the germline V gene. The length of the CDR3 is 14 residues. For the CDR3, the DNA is TGCGCCAGCAGCTTGACAGGGCTGAACACTGAAGCTTTCTTT. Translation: CASSLTGLNTEAFF.

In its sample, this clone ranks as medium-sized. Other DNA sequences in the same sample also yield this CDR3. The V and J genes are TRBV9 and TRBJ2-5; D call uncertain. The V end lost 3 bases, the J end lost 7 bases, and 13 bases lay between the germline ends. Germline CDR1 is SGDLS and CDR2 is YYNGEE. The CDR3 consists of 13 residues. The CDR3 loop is CASSDRPDGTQYF. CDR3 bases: TGTGCCAGCAGCGACCGGCCTGATGGGACCCAGTACTTC.